Listed below are T cell receptor beta chains from one sample, sequenced in a study of T cells after yellow fever vaccination. Each CDR3 protein is one row after TCRdb ran MiXCR on the 5' RACE reads. The table records 500,000 to 650,000 distinct CDR3 sequences, 17% of them present only once. The sample here was PBMCs, taken 4 to 5 days after the first yellow fever vaccination. Every receptor here comes from a man between 18 and 35 years old who received the YFV17D yellow fever vaccine. CDR3s include the opening cysteine and the closing phenylalanine or tryptophan. Each record gives: CDR3 protein, CDR3 DNA, J gene, V gene, clone size, D gene. A D gene is named only where the DNA matches it firmly. Expanded clones get a size class; other rows say once, few or many, or leave the size out.

CDR3 protein: CASSLGGLAEETQYF
CDR3 DNA: TGTGCCAGCAGCTTAGGGGGTCTAGCGGAAGAGACCCAGTACTTC
J gene: TRBJ2-5
V gene: TRBV11-2
clone size: few
D gene: TRBD2

CDR3 protein: CASSFGGARGNQPQHF
CDR3 DNA: TGTGCCAGCAGTTTTGGCGGGGCCAGGGGGAATCAGCCCCAGCATTTT
J gene: TRBJ1-5
V gene: TRBV28
clone size: few
D gene: TRBD1

CDR3 protein: CASSSDFAGGVTDTQYF
CDR3 DNA: TGTGCCAGCAGCTCCGACTTTGCGGGGGGTGTCACAGATACGCAGTATTTT
J gene: TRBJ2-3
V gene: TRBV6-1
clone size: few
D gene: TRBD2

CDR3 protein: CASSPQTSGDYNEQFF
CDR3 DNA: TGTGCCAGCAGCCCCCAGACTAGCGGGGATTACAATGAGCAGTTCTTC
J gene: TRBJ2-1
V gene: TRBV3-1
clone size: -
D gene: TRBD2

CDR3 protein: CASSVGGGAWETQYF
CDR3 DNA: TGTGCCAGCAGCGTAGGCGGGGGGGCCTGGGAGACCCAGTACTTC
J gene: TRBJ2-5
V gene: TRBV9
clone size: many
D gene: TRBD2

CDR3 protein: CASSPPRTSGSETQYF
CDR3 DNA: TGTGCCAGCAGCCCACCGCGTACTAGCGGGAGTGAGACCCAGTACTTC
J gene: TRBJ2-5
V gene: TRBV7-2
clone size: -
D gene: TRBD2

CDR3 protein: CASSAGDSINTQYF
CDR3 DNA: TGCGCCAGCAGCGCCGGGGACAGTATCAATACGCAGTATTTT
J gene: TRBJ2-3
V gene: TRBV5-1
clone size: few
D gene: TRBD1

CDR3 protein: CASSLGFTSEAFF
CDR3 DNA: TGTGCCAGCAGCTTAGGCTTTACCTCTGAAGCTTTCTTT
J gene: TRBJ1-1
V gene: TRBV7-9
clone size: few
D gene: -

CDR3 protein: CASSRPGTGVRDTQYF
CDR3 DNA: TGTGCCAGCAGTCGGCCCGGGACGGGGGTCCGAGATACGCAGTATTTT
J gene: TRBJ2-3
V gene: TRBV27
clone size: -
D gene: -

CDR3 protein: CASYNAGHNSPLHF
CDR3 DNA: TGTGCCAGCTACAACGCAGGTCATAATTCACCCCTCCACTTT
J gene: TRBJ1-6
V gene: TRBV3-1
clone size: -
D gene: -

CDR3 protein: CASGTPDRAYEQYF
CDR3 DNA: TGTGCTAGTGGTACCCCGGACAGGGCCTACGAGCAGTACTTC
J gene: TRBJ2-7
V gene: TRBV12-5
clone size: -
D gene: TRBD1

CDR3 protein: CASSFLLSPVNIQYF
CDR3 DNA: TGCGCCAGCAGCTTCCTCTTAAGCCCTGTGAACATTCAGTACTTC
J gene: TRBJ2-4
V gene: TRBV5-1
clone size: few
D gene: -

CDR3 protein: CSARNYYNEQFF
CDR3 DNA: TGCAGTGCTAGGAATTACTACAATGAGCAGTTCTTC
J gene: TRBJ2-1
V gene: TRBV20-1
clone size: -
D gene: -

CDR3 protein: CASSPTSGGADTQYF
CDR3 DNA: TGCGCCAGCAGCCCGACTAGCGGGGGGGCAGATACGCAGTATTTT
J gene: TRBJ2-3
V gene: TRBV4-3
clone size: many
D gene: TRBD2

CDR3 protein: CASSLGRVIEQFF
CDR3 DNA: TGTGCCAGCAGCTTGGGGCGGGTTATTGAGCAGTTCTTC
J gene: TRBJ2-1
V gene: TRBV5-6
clone size: few
D gene: -

CDR3 protein: CASSLAGSDEQYF
CDR3 DNA: TGTGCCAGCAGTTTAGCAGGATCGGACGAGCAGTACTTC
J gene: TRBJ2-7
V gene: TRBV12-3/TRBV12-4
clone size: -
D gene: -

CDR3 protein: CSASLGAGANVLTF
CDR3 DNA: TGCAGTGCTAGTCTAGGGGCTGGGGCCAACGTCCTGACTTTC
J gene: TRBJ2-6
V gene: TRBV20-1
clone size: few
D gene: -

CDR3 protein: CASSLRDRETQYF
CDR3 DNA: TGTGCCAGCAGTCTCCGGGACAGAGAGACCCAGTACTTC
J gene: TRBJ2-5
V gene: TRBV6-1
clone size: few
D gene: TRBD1

CDR3 protein: CASGHGLTDTQYF
CDR3 DNA: TGTGCCAGCGGTCACGGGCTCACAGATACGCAGTATTTT
J gene: TRBJ2-3
V gene: TRBV5-6
clone size: -
D gene: -

CDR3 protein: CASSQVSASGEDTQYF
CDR3 DNA: TGTGCCAGCAGCCAAGTCTCGGCTAGCGGCGAAGATACGCAGTATTTT
J gene: TRBJ2-3
V gene: TRBV4-2
clone size: few
D gene: TRBD2

CDR3 protein: CASSTGLDKETQYF
CDR3 DNA: TGTGCCAGCAGCACCGGACTAGACAAAGAGACCCAGTACTTC
J gene: TRBJ2-5
V gene: TRBV7-9
clone size: -
D gene: TRBD2

CDR3 protein: CASTRGGDANQPQHF
CDR3 DNA: TGTGCCAGCACCCGGGGGGGGGATGCAAATCAGCCCCAGCATTTT
J gene: TRBJ1-5
V gene: TRBV6-2/TRBV6-3
clone size: few
D gene: -

CDR3 protein: CASNSGGPSLGTGELFF
CDR3 DNA: TGTGCCAGCAACTCAGGGGGCCCGAGCCTTGGCACCGGGGAGCTGTTTTTT
J gene: TRBJ2-2
V gene: TRBV11-2
clone size: -
D gene: TRBD1

CDR3 protein: CASSPGGARTDTQYF
CDR3 DNA: TGCGCCAGCAGTCCCGGGGGGGCGCGCACAGATACGCAGTATTTT
J gene: TRBJ2-3
V gene: TRBV10-1
clone size: many
D gene: TRBD2

CDR3 protein: CASSSVRLRGELFF
CDR3 DNA: TGTGCCAGCAGCTCCGTGCGGTTAAGAGGGGAGCTGTTTTTT
J gene: TRBJ2-2
V gene: TRBV11-2
clone size: few
D gene: -

CDR3 protein: CASSPPFGPSGDTQYF
CDR3 DNA: TGTGCCAGCAGCCCCCCTTTTGGCCCTTCGGGAGATACGCAGTATTTT
J gene: TRBJ2-3
V gene: TRBV7-9
clone size: -
D gene: -

CDR3 protein: CASSRVVNSPLHF
CDR3 DNA: TGTGCCAGCAGCAGGGTAGTTAATTCACCCCTCCACTTT
J gene: TRBJ1-6
V gene: TRBV12-3/TRBV12-4
clone size: few
D gene: -

CDR3 protein: CASSFGYSNEKLFF
CDR3 DNA: TGTGCCAGCAGTTTCGGGTACTCAAATGAAAAACTGTTTTTT
J gene: TRBJ1-4
V gene: TRBV5-6
clone size: few
D gene: -

CDR3 protein: CAWRYQGLNTEAFF
CDR3 DNA: TGTGCCTGGAGGTATCAGGGGTTGAACACTGAAGCTTTCTTT
J gene: TRBJ1-1
V gene: TRBV30
clone size: few
D gene: -

CDR3 protein: CARWVEQYF
CDR3 DNA: TGTGCCCGGTGGGTCGAGCAGTACTTC
J gene: TRBJ2-7
V gene: TRBV21-1
clone size: -
D gene: -

CDR3 protein: CASSPPRGRTEAFF
CDR3 DNA: TGTGCCAGCTCACCACCCAGGGGGCGAACTGAAGCTTTCTTT
J gene: TRBJ1-1
V gene: TRBV18
clone size: -
D gene: TRBD1